These T cell receptor beta chains were read from a single sample in a study of cytomegalovirus exposure and HLA in healthy donors. Measured with immunoSEQ multiplex PCR; TCRdb has only the in-frame clones, and not every one. The sample includes about 160,000 clones, around 77% of them seen just once. The specimen sequenced was PBMCs. The receptors come from a man aged 25 to 40 in good health and CMV-seropositive. Both conserved end residues are trimmed from each CDR3.

V: TRBV19
J: TRBJ1-2
CDR3: ASRVGQGAGGYT

V: TRBV4-1
J: TRBJ2-5
CDR3: ASSLSGGQLTQY

V: TRBV29-1
J: TRBJ1-5
CDR3: SAQTGSNQPQH

V: TRBV5-1
J: TRBJ2-3
CDR3: ASSSAYSGGVTDTQY

V: TRBV6-4
J: TRBJ1-5
CDR3: ASLDRGPQPQH

V: TRBV5-1
J: TRBJ1-1
CDR3: ASSQGLNTEAF

V: TRBV7-3
J: TRBJ2-1
CDR3: ASSYGTSGYDEQF

V: TRBV6-1
J: TRBJ1-6
CDR3: ASNLDRGYSPLH

V: TRBV6-1
J: TRBJ2-6
CDR3: ASSEVGNSGANVLT

V: TRBV5-1
J: TRBJ1-6
CDR3: ASSLNRVNSPLH

V: TRBV6-5
J: TRBJ1-1
CDR3: ASSLGDTEAF

V: TRBV9
J: TRBJ1-6
CDR3: ASSPGWNSPLH

V: TRBV28
J: TRBJ2-7
CDR3: ASSASGGARGEQY

V: TRBV2
J: TRBJ2-2
CDR3: ASSEVGQGSNTGELF

V: TRBV4-3
J: TRBJ2-2
CDR3: ASSQEYVTTRTGELF

V: TRBV19
J: TRBJ1-1
CDR3: ASSLRDRVGTEAF

V: TRBV6-6
J: TRBJ2-7
CDR3: ASSYPSSGVWEQY

V: TRBV7-2
J: TRBJ2-3
CDR3: ASSFQRGNTDTQY

V: TRBV28
J: TRBJ2-1
CDR3: ASSDSGGSYNEQF

V: TRBV10-2
J: TRBJ1-4
CDR3: ASSRRVQGEKLF

V: TRBV5-1
J: TRBJ1-1
CDR3: ASSAGINTEAF

V: TRBV5-6
J: TRBJ2-7
CDR3: ASSSFGQGATYEQY

V: TRBV4-3
J: TRBJ1-6
CDR3: ASSHSTGGNNSPLH